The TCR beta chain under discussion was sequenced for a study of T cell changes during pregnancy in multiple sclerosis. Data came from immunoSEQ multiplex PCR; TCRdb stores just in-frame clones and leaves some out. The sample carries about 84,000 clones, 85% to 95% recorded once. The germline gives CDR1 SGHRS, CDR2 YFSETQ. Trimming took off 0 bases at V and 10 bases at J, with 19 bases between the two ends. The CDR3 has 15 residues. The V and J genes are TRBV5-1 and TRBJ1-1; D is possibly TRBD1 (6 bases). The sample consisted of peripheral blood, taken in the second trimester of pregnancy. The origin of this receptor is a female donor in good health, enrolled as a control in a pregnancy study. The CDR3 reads CASSLEQGTQGTAFF. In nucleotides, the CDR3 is TGCGCCAGCAGCTTGGAACAAGGGACACAGGGTACAGCTTTCTTT.